Detailed here is one T cell receptor (beta chain). The sample originates from a study of shared clonotypes between healthy human individuals. Turning to the study itself: The study used three CD4 naive, three CD4 memory, two CD8 naive and one CD8 memory plate per donor.

The length of the CDR3 is 14 residues. In germline, CDR1 is MNHNS, CDR2 SASEGT. Between the trimmed V and J ends, which lost 3 bases and 4 bases, there was a span of 13 bases. TCRdb keeps only in-frame clones here, not all; method: immunoSEQ multiplex PCR. Among around 940,000 clones listed, 76% were seen once. The sample taken for sequencing was memory CD4+ T cells sorted from blood. Subset reported: CD45RA-negative fraction. The receptor comes from a young man in good health. The V call is TRBV6-1, the J call TRBJ2-7; D tentatively reads TRBD1 or TRBD2 (6 bases each). The DNA of the CDR3 is TGTGCCAGCAGTGAGAGGGGGAGGAGGTACGAGCAGTACTTC. Translation gives CASSERGRRYEQYF.